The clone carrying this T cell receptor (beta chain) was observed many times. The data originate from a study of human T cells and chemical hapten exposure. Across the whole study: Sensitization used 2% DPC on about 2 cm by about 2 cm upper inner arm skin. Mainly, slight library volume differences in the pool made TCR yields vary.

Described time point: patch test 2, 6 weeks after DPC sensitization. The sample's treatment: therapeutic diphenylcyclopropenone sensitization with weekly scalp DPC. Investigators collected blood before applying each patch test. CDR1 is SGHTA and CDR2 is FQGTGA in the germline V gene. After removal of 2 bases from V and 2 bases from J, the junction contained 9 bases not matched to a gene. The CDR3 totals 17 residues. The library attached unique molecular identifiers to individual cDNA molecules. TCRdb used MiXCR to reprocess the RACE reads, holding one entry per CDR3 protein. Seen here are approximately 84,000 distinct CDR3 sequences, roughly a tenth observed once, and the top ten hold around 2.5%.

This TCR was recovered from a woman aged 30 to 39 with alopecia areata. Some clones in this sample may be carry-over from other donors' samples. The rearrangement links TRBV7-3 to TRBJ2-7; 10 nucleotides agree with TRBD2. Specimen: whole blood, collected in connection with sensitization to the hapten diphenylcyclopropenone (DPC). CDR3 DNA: TGTGCCAGCAGCTTACAGGGCGGACTAGCGGTTCCCTACGAGCAGTACTTC. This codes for CASSLQGGLAVPYEQYF. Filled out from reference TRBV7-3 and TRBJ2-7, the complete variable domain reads GAGVSQTPSNKVTEKGKYVELRCDPISGHTALYWYRQSLGQGPEFLIYFQGTGAADDSGLPNDRFFAVRPEGSVSTLKIQRTERGDSAVYLCASSLQGGLAVPYEQYFGPGTRLTVT.